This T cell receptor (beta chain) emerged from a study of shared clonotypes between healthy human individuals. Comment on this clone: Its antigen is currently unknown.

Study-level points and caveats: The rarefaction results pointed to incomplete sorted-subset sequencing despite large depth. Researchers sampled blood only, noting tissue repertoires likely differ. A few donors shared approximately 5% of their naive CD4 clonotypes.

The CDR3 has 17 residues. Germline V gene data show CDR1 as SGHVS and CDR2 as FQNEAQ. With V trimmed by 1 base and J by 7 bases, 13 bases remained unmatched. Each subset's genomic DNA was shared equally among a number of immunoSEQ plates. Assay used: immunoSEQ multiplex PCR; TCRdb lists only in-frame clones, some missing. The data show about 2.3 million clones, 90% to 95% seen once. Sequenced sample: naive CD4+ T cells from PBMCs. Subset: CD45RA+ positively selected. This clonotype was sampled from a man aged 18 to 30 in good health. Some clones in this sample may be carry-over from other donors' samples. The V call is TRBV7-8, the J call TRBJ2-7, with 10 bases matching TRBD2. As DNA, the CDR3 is TGTGCCAGCAGCTTAGAACCAACTAGCGGGGCTCGTGGGGAGCAGTACTTC. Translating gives CASSLEPTSGARGEQYF.